What follows are 9 T cell receptor beta chains derived from one specimen sequenced in a study of blood T cell repertoires in COVID-19. Profiling relied on immunoSEQ multiplex PCR, and the TCRdb table lists in-frame clones only, not all of them. The sample records about 480,000 clones, nearly 90% being singletons. The source material was PBMCs or T cells enriched from blood (not recorded which). These receptors were taken from a woman between 18 and 29 years old with acute COVID-19.

This clone was picked up a small number of times. The chain carries TRBV28 and TRBJ1-4; 7 positions agree with TRBD1. CDR1 MDHEN and CDR2 SYDVKM come from the germline V gene. Trimming removed 4 bases from V and 8 bases from J; junction bases left unmatched: 7. This CDR3 region has 14 residues. Here the CDR3 DNA reads TGTGCCAGCAGTTCACAGGGGATAGGGGAAAAACTGTTTTTT. Translated, it gives CASSSQGIGEKLFF. The variable domain in full, with the rest retrieved from reference TRBV28 and TRBJ1-4, is DVKVTQSSRYLVKRTGEKVFLECVQDMDHENMFWYRQDPGLGLRLIYFSYDVKMKEKGDIPEGYSVSREKKERFSLILESASTNQTSMYLCASSSQGIGEKLFFGSGTQLSVL.

The rearrangement joins TRBV10-1 to TRBJ2-2, with 11 bases matching TRBD1. CDR3 length: 17 residues. V was clipped by 3 bases and J by 5 bases; unmatched bases: 8. Germline CDR1 WNHNN, CDR2 SYGVQD (reference sequence). This CDR3 reads CASSDPGTGGQTGELFF. In DNA form, the CDR3 reads TGCGCCAGCAGTGACCCCGGGACAGGGGGTCAAACCGGGGAGCTGTTTTTT.

V and J are TRBV9 and TRBJ2-2, with 9 bases that match TRBD1. The CDR3 sequence is 16 residues long. Germline trimming cut 0 bases from V and 4 bases from J; bases unmatched to any gene: 4. Germline CDR1 and CDR2: SGDLS and YYNGEE. The CDR3 DNA is TGTGCCAGCAGCGTAGCAGACAGGGGGAGCACCGGGGAGCTGTTTTTT. Translation: CASSVADRGSTGELFF.

This chain uses TRBV15 with TRBJ1-2; 7 nucleotides line up with TRBD1. CDR1 and CDR2 from the germline V gene are LNHNV and YYDKDF (reference sequence). J lost 2 bases, V lost 3 bases, and 6 bases had no gene match. The CDR3 has 15 amino acids. The CDR3 nucleotides are TGTGCCACCAGCAGGGGCACAGGGGTAAACTATGGCTACACCTTC. Protein: CATSRGTGVNYGYTF.

The chain employs TRBV5-1 and TRBJ2-1; 8 bases are a match to TRBD2. V shed 0 bases, J shed 6 bases, and the junction held 8 bases outside the gene matches. Germline V gene lookup returns CDR1 SGHRS and CDR2 YFSETQ. The CDR3 consists of 16 residues. CDR3 loop: CASSLVGGGRGNEQFF. Here the CDR3 DNA reads TGCGCCAGCAGCTTGGTCGGCGGGGGGAGGGGCAATGAGCAGTTCTTC.

The rearrangement uses TRBV28 and TRBJ2-7; D not certain. The CDR3 consists of 14 residues. The ends were cut back, 5 bases at V and 10 bases at J, with 21 bases in the middle. Germline loops: CDR1 MDHEN, CDR2 SYDVKM. The CDR3 sequence: CASSQDQTPYVQYF. The CDR3 nucleotides read TGTGCCAGCAGTCAAGACCAGACACCTTACGTACAGTACTTC.

The chain couples TRBV5-5 to TRBJ2-2; no clear D. The V gene's germline CDR1 is SGHKS and CDR2 YYEKEE (reference sequence). CDR3 length: 14 residues. V gave up 5 bases and J gave up 3 bases, with 11 bases separating them. DNA of the CDR3: TGTGCCAGCAGGAGCCTGGGCGACACCGGGGAGCTGTTTTTT. It codes for CASRSLGDTGELFF.

The chain couples TRBV5-8 to TRBJ1-2, with 8 bases identical to TRBD1. Germline CDR1 is SGHTS and CDR2 is YDEGEE. The CDR3 sequence is 17 residues long. V shed 4 bases and J 4 bases; nucleotides not matched to a gene: 15. CDR3 DNA: TGTGCCAGCAGCCCTACATTGACCGGGACAGGCCTCTATGGCTACACCTTC. This encodes CASSPTLTGTGLYGYTF. Full variable domain (remainder filled in from reference TRBV5-8 and TRBJ1-2): EAGVTQSPTHLIKTRGQQATLRCSPISGHTSVYWYQQALGLGLQFLLWYDEGEERNRGNFPPRFSGRQFPNYSSELNVNALELEDSALYLCASSPTLTGTGLYGYTFGSGTRLTVV.

The chain recombines TRBV5-4 with TRBJ1-6, with D tentatively TRBD1 (6 bases). CDR1 is SGHNT and CDR2 is YYREEE in the germline V gene (reference sequence). V shed 4 bases and J shed 7 bases, with 15 bases lying between them. There are 15 residues in the CDR3. CDR3 residues: CASSEAAGANSPLHF. CDR3 nucleotide sequence: TGTGCCAGCAGCGAAGCCGCAGGGGCGAATTCACCCCTCCACTTT.